This T cell receptor (beta chain) was recorded in a study of shared clonotypes between healthy human individuals. This table comes from immunoSEQ multiplex PCR, and its TCRdb copy is limited to in-frame clones, with some not included. The sample has around 990,000 clones; 60% to 80% are singletons. Per the germline V gene, CDR1 is SGHAT and CDR2 is FQNNGV. The CDR3 has 16 residues. V was shortened by 2 bases and J by 1 base, with 14 bases between the two germline ends. This clonotype was sampled from a man aged 18 to 35 in good health. Some clones in this sample may be carry-over from other donors' samples. J is TRBJ2-5 and V is TRBV11-2; perhaps TRBD2 as D (7 bases). Material for sequencing was memory CD4+ T cells from PBMCs. Noted subset: CD45RA-negative fraction. CDR3 nucleotides: TGTGCCAGCAGCTTATCGGCGGGGGCGGCCCAAGAGACCCAGTACTTC. Residues: CASSLSAGAAQETQYF.